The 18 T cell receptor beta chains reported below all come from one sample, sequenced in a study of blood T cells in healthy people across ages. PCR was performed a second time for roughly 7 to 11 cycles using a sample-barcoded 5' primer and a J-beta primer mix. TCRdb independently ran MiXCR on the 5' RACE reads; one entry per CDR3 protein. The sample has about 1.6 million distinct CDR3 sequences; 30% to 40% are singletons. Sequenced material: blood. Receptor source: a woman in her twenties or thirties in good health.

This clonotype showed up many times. The CDR3 here is CASSQGDGSVNTQYF. The CDR3 coding sequence is TGTGCCAGCAGCCAAGGGGACGGGAGTGTAAATACGCAGTATTTT. The V gene is TRBV3-1, the J gene TRBJ2-3; TRBD2 is a possible D gene (6 bases). Germline lookup yields CDR1 LGHDT and CDR2 YNNKEL (reference sequence). The V gene lost 1 base and the J gene lost 7 bases, with 15 bases spanning the gap. The CDR3 sequence is 15 residues long.

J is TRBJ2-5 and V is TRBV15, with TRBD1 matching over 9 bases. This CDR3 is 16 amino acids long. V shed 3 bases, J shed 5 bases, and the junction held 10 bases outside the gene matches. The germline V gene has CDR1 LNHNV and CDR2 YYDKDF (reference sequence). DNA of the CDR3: TGTGCCACCAGCAGTGTACAGGGGGCTTTCCTCGAGACCCAGTACTTC. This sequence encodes CATSSVQGAFLETQYF.

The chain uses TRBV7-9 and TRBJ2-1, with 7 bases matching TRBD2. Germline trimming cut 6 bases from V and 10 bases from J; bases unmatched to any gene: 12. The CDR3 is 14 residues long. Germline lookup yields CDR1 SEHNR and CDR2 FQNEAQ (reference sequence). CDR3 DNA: TGTGCCAGCAGAGGACGGGGAGGGCGGGAAGAGCAGTTCTTC. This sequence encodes CASRGRGGREEQFF.

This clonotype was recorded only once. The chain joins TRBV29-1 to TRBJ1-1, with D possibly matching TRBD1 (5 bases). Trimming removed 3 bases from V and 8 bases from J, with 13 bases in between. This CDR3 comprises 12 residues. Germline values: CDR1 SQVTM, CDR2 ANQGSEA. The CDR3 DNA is TGCAGCGTTGAGTCGGGACGACCCGAAGCTTTCTTT. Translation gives CSVESGRPEAFF.

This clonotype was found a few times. The CDR3 loop reads CASSVEGDTKNEQFF. DNA of the CDR3: TGTGCCAGCAGCGTAGAGGGCGACACAAAGAATGAGCAGTTCTTC. The chain employs TRBV9 and TRBJ2-1; no clear D. Germline assignment: CDR1 SGDLS and CDR2 YYNGEE. The CDR3 consists of 15 residues. V shed 0 bases and J shed 7 bases, with 14 bases lying between them.

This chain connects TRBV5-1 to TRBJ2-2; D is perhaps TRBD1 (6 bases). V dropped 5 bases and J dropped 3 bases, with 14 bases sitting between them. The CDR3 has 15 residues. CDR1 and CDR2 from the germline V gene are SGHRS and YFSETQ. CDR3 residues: CASRSQGLDTGELFF. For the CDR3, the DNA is TGCGCCAGCAGATCACAGGGATTGGACACCGGGGAGCTGTTTTTT.

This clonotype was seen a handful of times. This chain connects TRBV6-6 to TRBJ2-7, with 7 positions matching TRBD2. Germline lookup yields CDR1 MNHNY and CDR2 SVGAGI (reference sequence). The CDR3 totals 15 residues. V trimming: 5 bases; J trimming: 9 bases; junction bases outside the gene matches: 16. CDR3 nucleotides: TGTGCCAGCAGTCCGGGGATTGGCCGGGGGGATCGGCAGTACTTC. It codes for CASSPGIGRGDRQYF.

CDR3 nucleotides: TGTGCCAGCAGTCCACGGCCCCGTGGGACTCCCCGGCATGGCTACACCTTC. It translates to CASSPRPRGTPRHGYTF. The J gene is TRBJ1-2, the V gene TRBV12-3 or TRBV12-4; maybe TRBD1 (5 bases). Trimming left V 5 bases short and J 6 bases short, with 25 bases between. The CDR3 sequence is 17 residues long.

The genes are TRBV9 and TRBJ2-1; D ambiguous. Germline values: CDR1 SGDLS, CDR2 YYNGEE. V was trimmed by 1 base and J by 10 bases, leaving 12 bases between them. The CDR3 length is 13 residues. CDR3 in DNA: TGTGCCAGCAGCGTAAGCTGGAACGGAGAGCAGTTCTTC. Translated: CASSVSWNGEQFF.

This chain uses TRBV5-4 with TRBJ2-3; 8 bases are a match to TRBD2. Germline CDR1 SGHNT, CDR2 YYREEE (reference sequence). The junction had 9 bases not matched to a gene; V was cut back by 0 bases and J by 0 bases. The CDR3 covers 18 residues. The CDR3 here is CASSLEAVAGTSTDTQYF. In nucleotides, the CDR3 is TGTGCCAGCAGCTTGGAGGCGGTAGCGGGGACCAGCACAGATACGCAGTATTTT.

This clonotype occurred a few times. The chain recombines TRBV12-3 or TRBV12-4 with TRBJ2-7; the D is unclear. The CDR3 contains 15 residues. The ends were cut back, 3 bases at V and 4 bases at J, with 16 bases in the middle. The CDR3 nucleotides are TGTGCCAGCAGTTTTGGCAGCCGGTCAACTTACGAGCAGTACTTC. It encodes CASSFGSRSTYEQYF.

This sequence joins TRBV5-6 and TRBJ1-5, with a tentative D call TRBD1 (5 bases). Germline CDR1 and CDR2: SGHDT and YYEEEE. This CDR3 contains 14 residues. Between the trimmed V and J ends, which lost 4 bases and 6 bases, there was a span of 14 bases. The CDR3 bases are TGTGCCAGCAGCCTGTGGGGGGTTAGTCAGCCCCAGCATTTT. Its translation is CASSLWGVSQPQHF.

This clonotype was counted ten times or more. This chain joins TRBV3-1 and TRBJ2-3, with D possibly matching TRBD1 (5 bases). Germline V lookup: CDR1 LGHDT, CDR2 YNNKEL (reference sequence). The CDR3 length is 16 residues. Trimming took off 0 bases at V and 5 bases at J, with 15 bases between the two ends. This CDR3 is CASSQDDSWIRDTQYF. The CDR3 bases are TGTGCCAGCAGCCAAGATGACAGTTGGATTCGAGATACGCAGTATTTT.

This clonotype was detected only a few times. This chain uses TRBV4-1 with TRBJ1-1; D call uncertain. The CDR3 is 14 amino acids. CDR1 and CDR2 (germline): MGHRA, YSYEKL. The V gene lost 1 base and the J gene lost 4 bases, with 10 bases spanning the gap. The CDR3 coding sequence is TGCGCCAGCAGCCAAGGTCCTCTGAGCACTGAAGCTTTCTTT. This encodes CASSQGPLSTEAFF.

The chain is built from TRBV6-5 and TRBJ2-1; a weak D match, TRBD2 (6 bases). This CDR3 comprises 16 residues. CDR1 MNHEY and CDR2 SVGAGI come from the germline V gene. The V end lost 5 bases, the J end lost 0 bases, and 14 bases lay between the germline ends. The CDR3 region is CASSLRETPSYNEQFF. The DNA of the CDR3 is TGTGCCAGCAGTCTCCGGGAGACCCCCTCCTACAATGAGCAGTTCTTC.

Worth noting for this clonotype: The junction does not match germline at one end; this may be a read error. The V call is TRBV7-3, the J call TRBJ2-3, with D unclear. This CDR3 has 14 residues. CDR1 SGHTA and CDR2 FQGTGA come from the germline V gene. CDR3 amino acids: CASNLTSETDTQYF. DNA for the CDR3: TGTGCCAGCAACTTAACTTCTGAGACAGATACGCAGTATTTT.

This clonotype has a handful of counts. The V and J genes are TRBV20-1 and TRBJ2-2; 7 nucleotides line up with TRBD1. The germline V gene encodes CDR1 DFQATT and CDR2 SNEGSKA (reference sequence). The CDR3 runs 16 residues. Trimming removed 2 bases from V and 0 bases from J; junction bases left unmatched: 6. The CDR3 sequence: CSARSGQRANTGELFF. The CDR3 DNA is TGCAGTGCTAGATCGGGACAGCGCGCGAACACCGGGGAGCTGTTTTTT.

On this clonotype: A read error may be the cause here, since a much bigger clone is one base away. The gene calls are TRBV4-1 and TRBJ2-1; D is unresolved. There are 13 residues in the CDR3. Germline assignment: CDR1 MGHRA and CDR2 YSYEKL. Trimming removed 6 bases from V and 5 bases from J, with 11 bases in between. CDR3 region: CASRAVQHNEQFF. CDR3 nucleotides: TGCGCCAGCAGGGCGGTGCAGCACAATGAGCAGTTCTTC.